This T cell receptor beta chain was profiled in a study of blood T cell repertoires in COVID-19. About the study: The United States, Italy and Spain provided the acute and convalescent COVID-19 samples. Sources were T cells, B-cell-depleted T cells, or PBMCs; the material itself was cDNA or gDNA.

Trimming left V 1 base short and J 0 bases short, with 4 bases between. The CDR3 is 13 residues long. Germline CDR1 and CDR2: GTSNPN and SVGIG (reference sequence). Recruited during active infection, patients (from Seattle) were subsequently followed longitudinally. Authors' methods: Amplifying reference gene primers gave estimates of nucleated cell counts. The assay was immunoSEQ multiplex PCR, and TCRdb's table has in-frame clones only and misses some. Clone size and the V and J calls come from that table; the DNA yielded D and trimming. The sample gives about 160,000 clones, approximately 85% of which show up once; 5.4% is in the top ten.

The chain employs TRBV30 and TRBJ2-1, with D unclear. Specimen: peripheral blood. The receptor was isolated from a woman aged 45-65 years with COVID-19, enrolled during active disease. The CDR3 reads CAWSGSSYNEQFF. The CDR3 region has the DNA TGTGCCTGGAGTGGGAGCTCCTACAATGAGCAGTTCTTC.